The rows below give T cell receptor beta chains drawn from one sample of a study of cytomegalovirus exposure and HLA in healthy donors. TCRdb's copy holds only in-frame clones and misses some; the assay was immunoSEQ multiplex PCR. The sample holds 200,000 to 250,000 clones, approximately 87% seen once. The sequencing sample was made of PBMCs. Every receptor here comes from a woman in her late teens or twenties in good health and CMV-seronegative. Each CDR3 is given with its conserved first and last residue. D genes are given only for firm matches. Only some rows state a clone size, as once, few, many or a class for expanded clones.

DNA: TGCGCCAGCAGCTTGGATGGATCCTATGGCTACACCTTC; CDR3: CASSLDGSYGYTF; V: TRBV5-1; J: TRBJ1-2; D: -; size: -
DNA: TGTGCCAGCAGCCTGGACAGGTTGGTTGGGCCCCAGCATTTT; CDR3: CASSLDRLVGPQHF; V: TRBV7-6; J: TRBJ1-5; D: TRBD1; size: -
DNA: TGCAGCGTTCGCCAAGACTATGGCTACACCTTC; CDR3: CSVRQDYGYTF; V: TRBV29-1; J: TRBJ1-2; D: -; size: -
DNA: TGTGCCAGCAGTTACGTCCAGGGGGCCACAAATGAGCAGTTCTTC; CDR3: CASSYVQGATNEQFF; V: TRBV6-6; J: TRBJ2-1; D: TRBD1; size: -
DNA: TGTGCCAGCAAAAGCGTCGGTGGGCTATATGGCTACACCTTC; CDR3: CASKSVGGLYGYTF; V: TRBV2; J: TRBJ1-2; D: -; size: few
DNA: TGTGCCAGCACTCCATCGGGGGAGGGGTATGGCTACACCTTC; CDR3: CASTPSGEGYGYTF; V: TRBV7-9; J: TRBJ1-2; D: -; size: -
DNA: TGTGCCATCGGAAGATCAGGTTACAATGAGCAGTTCTTC; CDR3: CAIGRSGYNEQFF; V: TRBV10-3; J: TRBJ2-1; D: -; size: few
DNA: TGCGCCAGCAGGGACGTACGGAATGGCGAGCAGTACTTC; CDR3: CASRDVRNGEQYF; V: TRBV5-1; J: TRBJ2-7; D: -; size: -
DNA: TGTGCCAGCAGCTCGCAGGGTGGGACTGAAGCTTTCTTT; CDR3: CASSSQGGTEAFF; V: TRBV7-3; J: TRBJ1-1; D: -; size: -
DNA: TGTGCCTGGAGTGAGTCAGACAATCAGCCCCAGCATTTT; CDR3: CAWSESDNQPQHF; V: TRBV30; J: TRBJ1-5; D: -; size: -
DNA: TGTGCCAGCAGCCCCAGAAAGTCCTACGAGCAGTACTTC; CDR3: CASSPRKSYEQYF; V: TRBV27; J: TRBJ2-7; D: -; size: -
DNA: TGTGCCAGCAGCCCCCCGGGACTAGCATCGGACGAGCAGTACTTC; CDR3: CASSPPGLASDEQYF; V: TRBV7-9; J: TRBJ2-7; D: TRBD2; size: -
DNA: TGTGCCAGCAGCCACCCAGGGGATCCCTACGAGCAGTACTTC; CDR3: CASSHPGDPYEQYF; V: TRBV7-2; J: TRBJ2-7; D: -; size: -
DNA: TGTGCCAGCTCAACACTACGCGGGCACGTGAACACTGAAGCTTTCTTT; CDR3: CASSTLRGHVNTEAFF; V: TRBV18; J: TRBJ1-1; D: -; size: -
DNA: TGCGCCAGCAGCTTGGCCTACTTGAAGGAGCAGTACTTC; CDR3: CASSLAYLKEQYF; V: TRBV5-1; J: TRBJ2-7; D: -; size: -
DNA: TGCAGCGTTGCGTTCGAGACCAAAAACACCGGGGAGCTGTTTTTT; CDR3: CSVAFETKNTGELFF; V: TRBV29-1; J: TRBJ2-2; D: -; size: -
DNA: TGCGCCAGCAGCCGAGGGAACGGGTACGAGCAGTACTTC; CDR3: CASSRGNGYEQYF; V: TRBV5-1; J: TRBJ2-7; D: -; size: once
DNA: TGTGCCAGCAGTTACGTACCGGGACAGGGAGGAAACATTCAGTACTTC; CDR3: CASSYVPGQGGNIQYF; V: TRBV28; J: TRBJ2-4; D: TRBD1; size: -
DNA: TGTGCCAGCAGCTCACTTAACAGGGGGCGGACAGATACGCAGTATTTT; CDR3: CASSSLNRGRTDTQYF; V: TRBV7-9; J: TRBJ2-3; D: TRBD1; size: -
DNA: TGTGCCAGCAATTCACAGGGGGCGCGTCCCGGGGAGCTGTTTTTT; CDR3: CASNSQGARPGELFF; V: TRBV2; J: TRBJ2-2; D: TRBD1; size: -
DNA: TGTGCCTGGAGTGTACTGGGGGGATACACTGAAGCTTTCTTT; CDR3: CAWSVLGGYTEAFF; V: TRBV30; J: TRBJ1-1; D: -; size: few
DNA: TGTGCCAGCAGTTTACTCCGGACAGGGAAGGTTGGAGAGACCCAGTACTTC; CDR3: CASSLLRTGKVGETQYF; V: TRBV27; J: TRBJ2-5; D: TRBD1; size: -
DNA: TGTGCCAGCAGCTTAACGACGGGACATCGAGAGCAGTTCTTC; CDR3: CASSLTTGHREQFF; V: TRBV7-3; J: TRBJ2-1; D: -; size: -
DNA: TGTGCCAGCAGTCCACGTGGGGGGACCCAGTACTTC; CDR3: CASSPRGGTQYF; V: TRBV6-1; J: TRBJ2-5; D: -; size: -
DNA: TGTGCCACCAGCCCCATGGTTGGGGGTTACAATGAGCAGTTCTTC; CDR3: CATSPMVGGYNEQFF; V: TRBV15; J: TRBJ2-1; D: -; size: -
DNA: TGTGCCAGCAGTGAGCCCGGGACTAGCGATGAGCAGTTCTTC; CDR3: CASSEPGTSDEQFF; V: TRBV28; J: TRBJ2-1; D: TRBD2; size: -
DNA: TGTGCCACACAGCCCTCCGCCAATCAGCCCCAGCATTTT; CDR3: CATQPSANQPQHF; V: TRBV15; J: TRBJ1-5; D: -; size: -
DNA: TGTGCCTGGAGTACTAGCGGCACTTACAATGAGCAGTTCTTC; CDR3: CAWSTSGTYNEQFF; V: TRBV30; J: TRBJ2-1; D: TRBD2; size: -
DNA: TGTGCCAGCAGTGTTGACAGGTATGGAGGTCAGCCCCAGCATTTT; CDR3: CASSVDRYGGQPQHF; V: TRBV27; J: TRBJ1-5; D: -; size: -
DNA: TGTGCCAGCAAGAAGGAAAATAACTATGGCTACACCTTC; CDR3: CASKKENNYGYTF; V: TRBV27; J: TRBJ1-2; D: -; size: once
DNA: TGTGCCAGCACCCCATGGGTGGGTAGGGATCGGTCTGAAGCTTTCTTT; CDR3: CASTPWVGRDRSEAFF; V: TRBV9; J: TRBJ1-1; D: -; size: -
DNA: TGTGCCAGCAGTTTACTACGAGGGGAGGACGGCTACACCTTC; CDR3: CASSLLRGEDGYTF; V: TRBV28; J: TRBJ1-2; D: -; size: -
DNA: TGTGCCATTTCGGGAGGGAGCTCCTACAATGAGCAGTTCTTC; CDR3: CAISGGSSYNEQFF; V: TRBV2; J: TRBJ2-1; D: TRBD2; size: -
DNA: TGTGCCACCAGTAGGCAGGGCCCCGAGACCCAGTACTTC; CDR3: CATSRQGPETQYF; V: TRBV28; J: TRBJ2-5; D: -; size: -
DNA: TGTGCCAGCAGCTTAGGACCTAGCGGATACAATGAGCAGTTCTTC; CDR3: CASSLGPSGYNEQFF; V: TRBV7-6; J: TRBJ2-1; D: TRBD2; size: -
DNA: TGTGCCTGGAGTCTACAGGGACATCAGCCCCAGCATTTT; CDR3: CAWSLQGHQPQHF; V: TRBV30; J: TRBJ1-5; D: -; size: few
DNA: TGTGCCAGCAGCCCCGGGGGGTGGAGGGGAACCTACAATGAGCAGTTCTTC; CDR3: CASSPGGWRGTYNEQFF; V: TRBV11-3; J: TRBJ2-1; D: TRBD2; size: -
DNA: TGTGCCATCAGTGAGTTTAGCGGGAGTGAGACCCAGTACTTC; CDR3: CAISEFSGSETQYF; V: TRBV10-3; J: TRBJ2-5; D: TRBD2; size: -
DNA: TGTGCCACCAGAGGACAGGGGGTGGACACCGGGGAGCTGTTTTTT; CDR3: CATRGQGVDTGELFF; V: TRBV15; J: TRBJ2-2; D: TRBD1; size: -
DNA: TGTGCCAGTAGTATAGAACGCTCTGGGGCCAACGTCCTGACTTTC; CDR3: CASSIERSGANVLTF; V: TRBV19; J: TRBJ2-6; D: -; size: -
DNA: TGTGCCAGCAGCATCCGGGACAGGGGCCTAACCCGTTACGAGCAGTACTTC; CDR3: CASSIRDRGLTRYEQYF; V: TRBV5-6; J: TRBJ2-7; D: TRBD1; size: -
DNA: TGTGCCAGCAGTGCACTACGCTCTGGGGCCAACGTCCTGACTTTC; CDR3: CASSALRSGANVLTF; V: TRBV2; J: TRBJ2-6; D: -; size: -
DNA: TGTGCCAGCAGTTCCCCCCTGCTCGCCAAAAACATTCAGTACTTC; CDR3: CASSSPLLAKNIQYF; V: TRBV6-5; J: TRBJ2-4; D: -; size: -
DNA: TGTGCCAGCAGTGAAGAAGGGACAGTTAGGCCCCAGCATTTT; CDR3: CASSEEGTVRPQHF; V: TRBV6-1; J: TRBJ1-5; D: TRBD1; size: few
DNA: TGTGCCAGCTCACCAGAGGTACAGCGGGACATTCAGTACTTC; CDR3: CASSPEVQRDIQYF; V: TRBV18; J: TRBJ2-4; D: -; size: -
DNA: TGTGCCAGCAGTGAGAGGGTAGGCAGGGGGCGGGAGACCCAGTACTTC; CDR3: CASSERVGRGRETQYF; V: TRBV25-1; J: TRBJ2-5; D: TRBD1; size: -
DNA: TGTGCCAGCAGGAGCAGGGACCCAGCTTGGAATGAGCAGTTCTTC; CDR3: CASRSRDPAWNEQFF; V: TRBV6-6; J: TRBJ2-1; D: -; size: -